The clone carrying this T cell receptor beta chain was seen a handful of times. The V segment lost 4 bases and the J segment 4 bases; nucleotides outside the gene matches: 6. Germline assignment: CDR1 SEHNR and CDR2 FQNEAQ (reference sequence). CDR3 length equals 16 residues. This sample stems from a study of T cell repertoires in cytomegalovirus infection. Across the study: An indication of both CMV infection and matching HLA type came from public TCR beta signatures.

MiXCR was run by TCRdb on the reads, yielding one entry per CDR3 protein. The sample consists of roughly 320,000 distinct CDR3 sequences, more than 8% of them appearing once. What was sequenced was PBMCs. The receptor's source is a human donor in good health (CMV status not recorded). Some clones in this sample may be carry-over from other donors' samples. The rearrangement joins TRBV7-9 to TRBJ2-1, with 11 bases matching TRBD2. CDR3 loop: CASSSQTSGAYNEQFF. The CDR3 DNA sequence: TGTGCCAGCAGCTCACAGACTAGCGGGGCATACAATGAGCAGTTCTTC.